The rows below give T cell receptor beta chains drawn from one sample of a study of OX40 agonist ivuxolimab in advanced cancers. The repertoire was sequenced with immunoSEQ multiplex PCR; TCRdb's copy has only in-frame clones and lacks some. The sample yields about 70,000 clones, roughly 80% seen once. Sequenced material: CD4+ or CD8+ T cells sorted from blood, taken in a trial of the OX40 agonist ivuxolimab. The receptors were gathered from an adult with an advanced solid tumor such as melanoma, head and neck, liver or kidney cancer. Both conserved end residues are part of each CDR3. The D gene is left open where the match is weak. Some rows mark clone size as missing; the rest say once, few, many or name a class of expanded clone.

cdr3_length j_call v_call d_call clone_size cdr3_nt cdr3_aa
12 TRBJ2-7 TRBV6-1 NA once TGTGCCAGCAGCATATGGGTTTACGAGCAGTACTTC CASSIWVYEQYF
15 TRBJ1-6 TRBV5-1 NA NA TGCGCCAGCAGCTTGGACAGGGCCGATAATTCACCCCTCCACTTT CASSLDRADNSPLHF
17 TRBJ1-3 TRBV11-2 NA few TGTGCCAGCAGCTTCGCTCTTCGACGTATCTCTGGAAACACCATATATTTT CASSFALRRISGNTIYF
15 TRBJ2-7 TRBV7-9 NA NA TGTGCCAGCAGCTTAGGGTCCCCTGCCTCCTACGAGCAGTACTTC CASSLGSPASYEQYF
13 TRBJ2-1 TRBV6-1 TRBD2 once TGTGCCAGCACATGGCGGGGGGGCAATGAGCAGTTCTTC CASTWRGGNEQFF
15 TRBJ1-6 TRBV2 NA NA TGTGCCAGCAGTGAAGTGGGGTTCAATAATTCACCCCTCCACTTT CASSEVGFNNSPLHF
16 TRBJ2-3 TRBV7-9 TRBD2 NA TGTGCCAGCAGCCAGACTAGCGGGGGTGCCGCAGATACGCAGTATTTT CASSQTSGGAADTQYF
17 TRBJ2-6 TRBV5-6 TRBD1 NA TGTGCCAGCAGCCCGGGACAGGGTTATGGTGGGGCCAACGTCCTGACTTTC CASSPGQGYGGANVLTF
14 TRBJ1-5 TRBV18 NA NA TGTGCCAGCTCACCAGGGGGGGGCAATCAGCCCCAGCATTTT CASSPGGGNQPQHF
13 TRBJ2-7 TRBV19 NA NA TGTGCCAGTAGTGCGGGACGCAACACAGATCAGTACTTC CASSAGRNTDQYF
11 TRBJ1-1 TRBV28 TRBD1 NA TGTGCCAGTAGGGGGCGGCCTGAAGCTTTCTTT CASRGRPEAFF
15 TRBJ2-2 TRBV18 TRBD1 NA TGTGCCAGCTCACCGACAGGGGCGGGCACCGGGGAGCTGTTTTTT CASSPTGAGTGELFF
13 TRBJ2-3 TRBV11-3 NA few TGTGCCAGCAGCTTCCCCGGGCGGGATACGCAGTATTTT CASSFPGRDTQYF
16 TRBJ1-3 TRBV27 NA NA TGTGCCAGCAGTTCAAAACCGACGGTCTCTGGAAACACCATATATTTT CASSSKPTVSGNTIYF
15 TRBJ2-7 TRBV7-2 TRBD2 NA TGTGCCAGCAGTCATCCCGGGAGGGGGGGGTACGAGCAGTACTTC CASSHPGRGGYEQYF
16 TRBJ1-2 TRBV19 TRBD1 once TGTGCCAGTAGTAACAGACAGGGAGCAATAAAACAAGGCTACACCTTC CASSNRQGAIKQGYTF
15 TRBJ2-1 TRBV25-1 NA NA TGTGCCAGCAGTGACGCCAAAGAATTCCACAATGAGCAGTTCTTC CASSDAKEFHNEQFF
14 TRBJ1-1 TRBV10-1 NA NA TGCGCCAGCATGAGGTACACCCTGAACACTGAAGCTTTCTTT CASMRYTLNTEAFF
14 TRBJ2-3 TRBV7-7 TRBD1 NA TGTGCCAGCAGCTTAGGGACAGGGGGGGATACGCAGTATTTT CASSLGTGGDTQYF
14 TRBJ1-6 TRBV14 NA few TGTGCCAGCAGCCAAGATAAGGGGAATTCACCCCTCCACTTT CASSQDKGNSPLHF
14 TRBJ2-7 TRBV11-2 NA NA TGTGCCAGCAGCTCAGACCGGGGGACCTACGAGCAGTACTTC CASSSDRGTYEQYF
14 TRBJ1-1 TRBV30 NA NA TGTGCCTGGAGTGTACTGATAGGGAACACTGAAGCTTTCTTT CAWSVLIGNTEAFF
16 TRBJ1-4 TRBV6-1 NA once TGTGCCAGCAGTGTCGACAGCTCCACAACTAATGAAAAACTGTTTTTT CASSVDSSTTNEKLFF
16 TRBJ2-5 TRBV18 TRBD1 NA TGTGCCAGCTCACCACTGGGACAGGGTCCCCAAGAGACCCAGTACTTC CASSPLGQGPQETQYF
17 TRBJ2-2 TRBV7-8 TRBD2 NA TGTGCCAGCAGCCCTAGTGGGACTAGCGGACGAGCCGGGGAGCTGTTTTTT CASSPSGTSGRAGELFF
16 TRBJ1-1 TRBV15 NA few TGTGCCACCAGCAGAGATAGGCAGGGGAGGAGTACTGAAGCTTTCTTT CATSRDRQGRSTEAFF
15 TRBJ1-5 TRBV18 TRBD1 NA TGTGCCAGCTCACCAGGGACAGGGGGGTATCAGCCCCAGCATTTT CASSPGTGGYQPQHF
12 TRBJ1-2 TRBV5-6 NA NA TGTGCCAGCAGCGAAAATAGAGCTGGCTACACCTTC CASSENRAGYTF
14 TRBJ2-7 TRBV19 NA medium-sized TGTGCCAGTAGTATAGGGGCAGGAGCCCCTGAGCAGTACTTC CASSIGAGAPEQYF
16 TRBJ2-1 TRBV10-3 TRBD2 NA TGTGCCATCAGGGGCCTCGGAGCGGGGGGGCCGAATGAGCAGTTCTTC CAIRGLGAGGPNEQFF
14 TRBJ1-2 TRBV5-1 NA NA TGCGCCAGCAGGGACAACCCCCAGGGCTATGGCTACACCTTC CASRDNPQGYGYTF
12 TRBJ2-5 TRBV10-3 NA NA TGTGCCATCAGTGATCAAGGCGAGACCCAGTACTTC CAISDQGETQYF
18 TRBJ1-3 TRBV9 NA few TGTGCCAGCAGCCCCACAGTAGGAGAACCCAGGGCCGGAAACACCATATATTTT CASSPTVGEPRAGNTIYF
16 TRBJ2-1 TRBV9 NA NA TGTGCCAGCAGCGTAGGACAGTCGAGATCCTACAATGAGCAGTTCTTC CASSVGQSRSYNEQFF